Sequencing of this T cell receptor beta chain was carried out in a study of regulatory T cells in long-lasting Graves disease (dated by TCRdb to the early 2020s). For the study in its entirety: In the newly diagnosed Graves' disease group, patients had been taking antithyroid drugs for less than 3 months. Peripheral blood TCR sequencing and RNA sequencing compared persistent Graves' disease patients with newly diagnosed Graves' disease patients. The study was registered as a clinical trial and conducted in China. A total of roughly 35 samples underwent TCR sequencing: some 13 from persistent and around 20 from newly diagnosed Graves' disease patients.

From the germline V gene (reference sequence), CDR1 is DFQATT and CDR2 is SNEGSKA. The CDR3 numbers 10 residues from cysteine through phenylalanine. The read is trimmed to its CDR3 DNA, 30 bases read in frame from base 1. The time point label for this specimen denotes: newly diagnosed GD, antithyroid drugs for less than 3 months. RNA was extracted from PBMCs in TRIzol for both TCR sequencing and RNA sequencing. The diagnosis of Graves' disease followed American Thyroid Association guidelines. Recruitment of patients was carried out at an endocrinology department in Xi'an, China. Each patient gave around 9 milliliters of peripheral blood, collected in an EDTA anticoagulant tube. Ficoll Paque Plus density gradient separation was used to isolate PBMCs, and no further T cell sorting was done. An Agilent 2100 Bioanalyzer and agarose gel were used to check RNA quality, and a NanoDrop 2000 was used to measure RNA concentration.

The table lists this clonotype with a count of one. The antigen this receptor binds is unknown. One junction end disagrees with the germline gene, perhaps due to a read error. The paper as a whole reports these results and caveats: Because the primary lesion, thyroid tissue, could not be accessed, the study looked at peripheral blood alone. Only the TCR beta chain was sequenced and analyzed. The authors noted that the small sample size was a limitation that may lower accuracy. More public clonotypes were shared among persistent patients (over 2,500) than among newly diagnosed patients (966). Lower TCR Shannon entropy and fewer highly expanded clones were observed in persistent Graves' disease patients than in newly diagnosed patients, which suggested clonal expansion. Persistent disease showed preferential use of TRBV28, TRBJ1-2 and TRBJ2-5, whereas newly diagnosed disease favored TRBV20-1 and TRBJ2-1.

Libraries were constructed by multiplex PCR. Instrument used: Illumina HiSeq 4000. To build TCR beta libraries, CDR3 regions were amplified by Arm-PCR using iRepertoire HTBI primers. Before sequencing, the PCR products underwent gel purification. The paper's processing steps were these. A total of roughly 58 TRBV and 14 TRBJ segments were identified across samples and were used for gene usage analysis of CDR3 amino acid clonotypes. Filtered high-quality paired reads were merged into contigs using COPE and FqMerger. BLAST was used to align contigs to IMGT TRBV, TRBD and TRBJ reference genes, with CDR3 defined following IMGT. Clonotypes above 0.1% frequency were classified as highly expanded clones. Shannon entropy was used to measure repertoire diversity, and the Gini coefficient was used to measure V-J evenness. Public clonotypes were defined as clonotypes shared by more than one individual. Using fastp trimming at Q25 and MiXCR clonotype assembly, TCRdb reanalyzed the public sequencing data and kept in-frame beta chains. Identical CDR3 proteins give one entry, which carries the most common genes and DNA. These V and J calls are TCRdb output, not the study's own analysis. The table for this sample lists 400,000 to 500,000 distinct CDR3 sequences; around 17% of them were counted only once. The leading ten clones occupy around a quarter of the sample.

Another study also made use of these data, one on T cells in Graves' hyperthyroidism and ophthalmopathy. As described in the second report: Stable Graves' hyperthyroidism was defined as no progression to ophthalmopathy during 18 months of follow-up. The hyperthyroidism patients were between 18 and 65 years old and newly diagnosed, with a disease duration of less than 2 months. Any patient with an uncontrolled infection, another autoimmune disease, pregnancy or lactation was excluded. Diagnoses were established on the basis of clinical symptoms, serum thyroxine and TRAb, thyroid ultrasound, and orbital computed tomography. The TCR CDR3 was subjected to a first round of RT-PCR using the HTBI primer set and the Qiagen OneStep RT-PCR kit. Most expanded thyroid clonotypes (frequency above 0.001) were also found in blood, which suggests that blood repertoires may mirror thyroid immune responses. Ophthalmopathy was separated from stable hyperthyroidism by a 13 V-J signature model, with around 88% sensitivity and roughly 84% specificity obtained in cross-validation and 80%/75% obtained in testing. In validation, progression to ophthalmopathy was predicted by the model with 70% to 71% sensitivity and around 75% specificity, a median of approximately 7.1 months before onset. To identify distinguishing TCR V-J signatures, a discovery cohort of about 100 patients was used, comprising some 45 with Graves' ophthalmopathy and some 60 with stable Graves' hyperthyroidism. Whether ophthalmopathy could be predicted prospectively was tested in an independent validation cohort made up of roughly 19 hyperthyroidism patients plus 17 patients who later progressed to ophthalmopathy. The 100 or so discovery patients were randomly split 7:3 into training and test sets. The study also compared thyroid tissue and blood T-cell repertoires from 5 to 7 Graves' hyperthyroidism patients. Following sampling, methimazole starting at 30 mg daily was given to hyperthyroidism patients, and high-dose intravenous methylprednisolone was given to ophthalmopathy patients. The libraries were constructed in a second round of multiplex PCR and then size-selected and purified. The libraries were sequenced on an Illumina HiSeq2000 using paired-end 100 bp reads. Raw data were processed with SOAPnuke, discarding reads with adapters, uncalled bases, mean Phred below 15, or no exact constant-primer or identifier match. High-quality paired reads were merged using COPE v1.2.5, and each unique nucleotide sequence was defined as a clonotype. MiTCR v1.1 was used to align clonotypes to the IMGT TRBV, TRBD and TRBJ reference segments. The analysis was restricted to V-J combinations with a frequency above 0.0001, which together covered over 99% of the repertoires. The TCS score was defined as F50 (clonal expansion) divided by E x V (chaos), with BLOSUM62-based TCRdist calculated between CDR3 peptides within each V-J. Welch's t-statistics and random forest reduced some 510 V-J features to roughly 13, which were used in a naive Bayes classifier (R e1071). Sample size was not statistically predetermined, and blinding of investigators to group allocation was not performed. The paper reports TCR Vbeta CDR3 sequencing of over 120 peripheral blood samples: around 45 ophthalmopathy, about 75 hyperthyroidism and about 17 progressor patients.

The rearrangement combines TRBV20-1 with TRBJ2-1; the D segment could be TRBD2, given 5 matching bases. This clonotype originated in a woman younger than 30 with Graves disease. Donor details come from another sample of the same person, matched by shared clones. This sample comprised peripheral blood mononuclear cells (PBMCs), obtained at new diagnosis, from a patient treated with antithyroid drugs. The bases read TGCAGTGCTAGGAGGGATGAGCCGTTCTTC. This codes for CSARRDEPFF.